The next 17 T cell receptor beta chains were all read from a single sample in a study of CD8 T cells in ankylosing spondylitis (dated by TCRdb to the late 2010s). Library preparation was by 5' RACE. The run used an Illumina HiSeq 2500. TCRdb trimmed the raw reads at Q25, called clones with MiXCR and kept productive beta chains. CDR3 protein sequences are deduplicated, and each keeps its most common genes and DNA. Within this sample are about 280,000 distinct CDR3 sequences, with 20% of them counted one time only. The top ten constitute about 8% of the sample. The material sequenced was blood, either unsorted or a sorted T cell fraction (not recorded which). These receptors all come from a male donor with ankylosing spondylitis or in good health (not recorded which).

The rearrangement joins TRBV27 to TRBJ2-7; 7 nucleotides line up with TRBD1. Looked up from germline, CDR1 is MNHEY and CDR2 is SMNVEV (reference sequence). V lost 4 bases to trimming and J lost 3 bases; unmatched junction nucleotides: 6. The CDR3 loop spans 14 amino acids. CDR3 in DNA: TGTGCCAGCAGTTACAGGGGAATTGGCTACGAGCAGTACGTC. Encoded protein: CASSYRGIGYEQYV.

This clonotype has just a few counts. The V and J genes are TRBV5-1 and TRBJ2-2; maybe TRBD1 (5 bases). The V and J ends lost 0 bases and 5 bases respectively, with 11 bases between them. Germline CDR1 is SGHRS and CDR2 is YFSETQ. The CDR3 has 15 amino acids. The CDR3 DNA is TGCGCCAGCAGCTTGGTGACAGCCTCGACCGGGGAGCTGTTTTTT. Protein sequence: CASSLVTASTGELFF.

This clonotype has more than one count but fewer than ten. The chain is built from TRBV20-1 and TRBJ1-5, with D possibly matching TRBD1 (6 bases). Trimming cost V 1 base and J 0 bases, with 13 bases left between them. Germline CDR1 and CDR2: DFQATT and SNEGSKA (reference sequence). The CDR3 consists of 16 residues. CDR3 DNA: TGCAGTGCTAGAGTACAGGGCGTATATAGCAATCAGCCCCAGCATTTT. Protein product: CSARVQGVYSNQPQHF.

The rearrangement joins TRBV20-1 to TRBJ2-1; D might be TRBD1 (6 bases). Trimming shortened V by 0 bases and J by 4 bases, and 10 bases separated the two germline ends. Looked up from germline, CDR1 is DFQATT and CDR2 is SNEGSKA (reference sequence). This CDR3 region has 14 residues. CDR3 sequence reads: CSARDGDKYNEQFF. The CDR3 coding sequence is TGCAGTGCTAGAGATGGGGACAAATACAATGAGCAGTTCTTC.

This clonotype showed up just a few times. The gene calls are TRBV5-4 and TRBJ2-3, with TRBD2 matching over 7 bases. The CDR3 totals 16 residues. Germline CDR1 reads SGHNT; CDR2 reads YYREEE (reference sequence). V lost 3 bases and J lost 4; bases outside the gene matches: 11. This CDR3 reads CASSSNSGRLADTQYF. The CDR3, as DNA: TGTGCCAGCAGCTCAAATAGCGGGCGGTTGGCAGATACGCAGTATTTT.

This clonotype was seen a few times. This chain uses TRBV10-2 with TRBJ1-6; 7 nucleotides align to TRBD1. The ends lost 3 bases at V and 0 bases at J; junction bases unmatched: 5. The germline V gene encodes CDR1 WSHSY and CDR2 SAAADI. The CDR3 sequence is 17 residues long. CDR3 sequence reads: CASSEEGTDSYNSPLHF. In nucleotides, the CDR3 is TGCGCCAGCAGTGAAGAGGGGACAGACTCCTATAATTCACCCCTCCACTTT.

This clonotype was found a few times. The genes are TRBV6-2 or TRBV6-3 and TRBJ2-5, with unresolved D. In germline, CDR1 is MNHEY, CDR2 SVGEGT. V gave up 0 bases and J gave up 2 bases, with 7 bases separating them. The CDR3 runs to 14 residues. CDR3 sequence reads: CASSYSLPQETQYF. As DNA, the CDR3 is TGTGCCAGCAGTTACTCGTTACCGCAAGAGACCCAGTACTTC.

There are a few counts of this clonotype. The chain joins TRBV20-1 to TRBJ1-1, with unresolved D. The CDR3 has 12 residues. Trimming took off 6 bases at V and 0 bases at J, with 8 bases between the two ends. Looked up from germline, CDR1 is DFQATT and CDR2 is SNEGSKA (reference sequence). The chain's CDR3 is CSAPPLNTEAFF. The CDR3 DNA follows: TGCAGTGCACCACCGTTGAACACTGAAGCTTTCTTT.

This clonotype was seen only a few times. The V and J genes are TRBV12-3 or TRBV12-4 and TRBJ2-3; no definite D call. Trimming took 6 bases from V and 6 from J, leaving 10 bases between them. The CDR3 consists of 12 residues. The CDR3 nucleotides read TGTGCCAGCAGGGCGCCCGCGGATACGCAGTATTTT. Its protein is CASRAPADTQYF.

The rearrangement uses TRBV28 and TRBJ2-2, with 8 bases fitting TRBD2. Losses at the gene ends were 3 bases for V and 2 bases for J; bases not matched to a gene: 5. Germline CDR1 is MDHEN and CDR2 is SYDVKM. CDR3 length: 16 amino acids. CDR3 region: CASSFWSGGNTGELFF. CDR3 DNA sequence: TGTGCCAGCAGTTTTTGGAGCGGGGGAAACACCGGGGAGCTGTTTTTT.

This clonotype was seen many times. The chain carries TRBV29-1 and TRBJ2-3, with 11 bases matching TRBD2. The CDR3 loop spans 16 amino acids. The germline V gene has CDR1 SQVTM and CDR2 ANQGSEA. With 6 bases clipped from V and 0 bases from J, the junction kept 8 bases outside the gene matches. The CDR3: CSVSSGLAGSTDTQYF. The CDR3 DNA is TGCAGCGTCAGCTCAGGACTAGCGGGTAGCACAGATACGCAGTATTTT.

The chain couples TRBV6-1 to TRBJ1-2; 8 bases are shared with TRBD1. V gave up 6 bases and J gave up 0 bases; unmatched junction bases: 6. CDR1 and CDR2 from the germline V gene are MNHNS and SASEGT. The CDR3 totals 15 residues. The CDR3 sequence: CASSPGQGTNYGYTF. In nucleotides, the CDR3 is TGTGCCAGCAGCCCAGGACAGGGTACTAACTATGGCTACACCTTC.

The chain employs TRBV6-2 or TRBV6-3 and TRBJ2-7, with 15 bases aligning to TRBD2. Losses at the gene ends were 7 bases for V and 3 bases for J; bases not matched to a gene: 4. The germline gives CDR1 MNHEY, CDR2 SVGEGT. The CDR3 contains 15 residues. The CDR3: CASIGLAGGNYEQYV. CDR3 in DNA: TGTGCCAGCATCGGACTAGCGGGAGGGAACTACGAGCAGTACGTC.

The rearrangement joins TRBV20-1 to TRBJ2-5; the D gene is possibly TRBD2 (5 bases). V dropped 6 bases and J dropped 3 bases, with 17 bases sitting between them. Looked up from germline, CDR1 is DFQATT and CDR2 is SNEGSKA (reference sequence). This CDR3 region has 14 residues. The CDR3 is CSASLDGVEETQYF. The CDR3 coding sequence is TGCAGTGCGAGTCTGGACGGGGTAGAAGAGACCCAGTACTTC.

This clonotype qualifies as large. The limits of the CDR3 on the DNA are not certain, so only TCRdb's listed CDR3 is given. The chain couples TRBV5-8 to TRBJ2-3. From germline, CDR1 is SGHTS and CDR2 YDEGEE. The CDR3 has 13 amino acids, counting both end residues. Here the CDR3 reads CASSSSPTDTQYF.

V is TRBV7-6 and J is TRBJ2-3, with D maybe TRBD2 (6 bases). Germline CDR1 and CDR2: SGHVS and FNYEAQ. V lost 4 bases and J lost 1, with 12 bases in between. The CDR3 is 15 amino acids. CDR3 sequence: CASSYGSRGTDTQYF. The CDR3 nucleotides are TGTGCCAGCAGCTACGGGAGTCGAGGCACAGATACGCAGTATTTT.

Regarding this clonotype: A much larger clone differs from this one at a single base, so this may be a read error. The chain uses TRBV7-9 and TRBJ2-1; D might be TRBD2 (5 bases). Per germline, CDR1 SEHNR and CDR2 FQNEAQ (reference sequence). This CDR3 has 12 amino acids. The CDR3 DNA is TGTACCAGCAGCTTACTTGAGCTAGCACCGTTCTTC. It specifies CTSSLLELAPFF.